The 20 T cell receptor beta chains in this list originate from one sample, sequenced in a study of blood T cell repertoires in COVID-19. Produced via immunoSEQ multiplex PCR; TCRdb's table is partial and in-frame only. The sample includes roughly 300,000 clones, about 86% seen only once; the top ten take more than 10%. Sequenced sample: peripheral blood. These TCRs come from a woman under 40 with COVID-19, enrolled during active disease.

The rearrangement joins TRBV27 to TRBJ1-1; D possibly corresponds to TRBD1 (6 bases). CDR3 length: 14 amino acids. Deletions cut 9 bases from V and 1 base from J, with 15 bases between. Germline CDR1 is MNHEY and CDR2 is SMNVEV (reference sequence). In nucleotides, the CDR3 is TGTGCCAGATATAACAGGGACGAGAACACTGAAGCTTTCTTT. Protein sequence: CARYNRDENTEAFF.

The chain combines TRBV27 with TRBJ1-4; 9 nucleotides align to TRBD1. Germline CDR1 reads MNHEY; CDR2 reads SMNVEV (reference sequence). CDR3 length: 16 residues. V gave up 2 bases and J gave up 8 bases; unmatched junction bases: 9. The CDR3 bases are TGTGCCAGCAGTTTAAAGGGGGACAGGGTTTGGGAAAAACTGTTTTTT. This codes for CASSLKGDRVWEKLFF.

This clone was counted a single time. V usage is TRBV10-2 and J usage is TRBJ2-3; tentatively, D is TRBD2 (6 bases). V was clipped by 7 bases and J by 1 base, with 15 bases between them. Germline V gene lookup returns CDR1 WSHSY and CDR2 SAAADI. This CDR3 is 15 amino acids long. CDR3 sequence reads: CASTPVPGGTDTQYF. The CDR3, as DNA: TGCGCCAGCACCCCGGTACCGGGGGGCACAGATACGCAGTATTTT.

The J gene is TRBJ2-3, the V gene TRBV27, with 7 bases that match TRBD1. J was trimmed by 5 bases and V by 6 bases; bases with no gene match: 11. This CDR3 has 15 amino acids. The germline V gene encodes CDR1 MNHEY and CDR2 SMNVEV (reference sequence). CDR3 DNA: TGTGCCAGCAGCCTCGCGGGTCAGGGGGTAGATACGCAGTATTTT. Protein sequence: CASSLAGQGVDTQYF.

V is TRBV19 and J is TRBJ1-6, with TRBD1 matching 7 bases. The CDR3 covers 14 residues. The ends lost 7 bases at V and 7 bases at J; junction bases unmatched: 7. CDR1 is LNHDA, CDR2 SQIVND, per germline (reference sequence). The CDR3 reads CASTAGGPNSPLHF. CDR3 nucleotides: TGTGCCAGTACGGCAGGGGGACCAAATTCACCCCTCCACTTT.

The chain joins TRBV12-3 or TRBV12-4 to TRBJ2-2, with a possible D match to TRBD2 (6 bases). This CDR3 has 12 amino acids. Trimming took 10 bases from V and 7 from J, leaving 13 bases between them. CDR3: CATRGAGGELFF. The CDR3, as DNA: TGTGCCACCCGCGGGGCCGGCGGGGAGCTGTTTTTT.

This sequence joins TRBV6-5 and TRBJ1-2; 9 bases agree with TRBD1. The CDR3 sequence is 14 residues long. Trimming removed 6 bases from V and 8 bases from J; junction bases left unmatched: 10. The germline V gene encodes CDR1 MNHEY and CDR2 SVGAGI. CDR3 residues: CASSHPGTGIGYTF. CDR3 bases: TGTGCCAGCAGCCACCCCGGGACAGGGATAGGCTACACCTTC.

V usage is TRBV6-1 and J usage is TRBJ2-3, with D possibly being TRBD1 (6 bases). The V gene's germline CDR1 is MNHNS and CDR2 SASEGT. Trimming pared 2 bases from V and 0 bases from J, leaving 15 bases between. This CDR3 contains 17 residues. The CDR3 sequence: CASSENFRTASTDTQYF. The CDR3 DNA reads TGTGCCAGCAGTGAAAACTTCAGGACAGCTAGCACAGATACGCAGTATTTT.

The chain is built from TRBV7-2 and TRBJ2-1; D possibly corresponds to TRBD2 (6 bases). CDR1 is SGHTA, CDR2 FQGNSA, per germline. CDR3 length: 13 amino acids. V was pared by 0 bases and J by 8 bases, with 8 bases between. The CDR3 is CASSLAEGYEQFF. The CDR3 DNA reads TGTGCCAGCAGCTTAGCGGAGGGGTATGAGCAGTTCTTC.

This clone occurred once. The V and J genes are TRBV18 and TRBJ1-1; 10 positions match TRBD1. The CDR3 length is 15 residues. Germline CDR1 reads KGHSH; CDR2 reads LQKENI. V was pared by 1 base and J by 3 bases, with 2 bases of the junction left unmatched. The CDR3 DNA reads as TGTGCCAGCTCACCACGACAGGGGGCGGACACTGAAGCTTTCTTT. Translated, it gives CASSPRQGADTEAFF.

On this clone itself: At one of its ends the junction is not consistent with the germline gene, which may arise from a read error. The rearrangement uses TRBV27 and TRBJ2-7; D might be TRBD1 (5 bases). The germline CDR1 and CDR2 sequences are MNHEY and SMNVEV (reference sequence). CDR3 size: 14 residues. Written as DNA, the CDR3 is TGTGCCACCAGTGCCAGAGCAGGGATGGGAGAGCAGTACTTC. Encoded protein: CATSARAGMGEQYF.

The gene calls are TRBV27 and TRBJ1-5; possibly TRBD1 for D (6 bases). V dropped 9 bases and J dropped 5 bases, with 23 bases sitting between them. The CDR3 runs to 16 residues. Germline values: CDR1 MNHEY, CDR2 SMNVEV (reference sequence). CDR3 DNA: TGTGCCAGTGGGTGGCCCCTGGGACAAGATCATCAGCCCCAGCATTTT. The encoded protein is CASGWPLGQDHQPQHF.

The chain is built from TRBV4-1 and TRBJ1-5, with 9 bases identical to TRBD1. The germline CDR1 and CDR2 sequences are MGHRA and YSYEKL. V shed 4 bases and J 4 bases; nucleotides not matched to a gene: 17. CDR3 size: 19 residues. The CDR3 DNA reads TGCGCCAGCAGCCGCCGACCCATACAGGGGGCGTGGGGGAATCAGCCCCAGCATTTT. The encoded protein is CASSRRPIQGAWGNQPQHF.

This rearrangement joins TRBV7-6 to TRBJ2-5; 10 bases line up with TRBD2. This CDR3 is 17 amino acids long. Germline CDR1 SGHVS, CDR2 FNYEAQ. Unmatched junction bases numbered 8, after V lost 2 bases and J lost 2 bases. CDR3 nucleotides: TGTGCCAGCAGCTTACCCACGAGCGGGGGGGTGCAAGAGACCCAGTACTTC. Amino acids: CASSLPTSGGVQETQYF.

The CDR3: CASSIGLVSSEAFF. CDR3 nucleotide sequence: TGTGCCAGTAGTATAGGACTGGTATCCAGTGAAGCTTTCTTT. The V call is TRBV19, the J call TRBJ1-1, with no clear D. The CDR3 is made up of 14 amino acids. V lost 1 base, J lost 7 bases, and 13 bases lay in between. Germline V gene sequence: CDR1 LNHDA, CDR2 SQIVND (reference sequence).

This clone was seen ten or more times. J is TRBJ1-5 and V is TRBV19, with D possibly TRBD1 on 5 matching bases. Germline V lookup: CDR1 LNHDA, CDR2 SQIVND (reference sequence). The CDR3 runs to 16 residues. V was trimmed by 10 bases and J by 2 bases, leaving 21 bases between them. Here the CDR3 reads CATTSWGGIGNQPQHF. CDR3 in DNA: TGTGCCACCACGTCCTGGGGGGGAATTGGCAATCAGCCCCAGCATTTT. The full variable domain, in which reference TRBV19 and TRBJ1-5 provide the parts outside the CDR3, is DGGITQSPKYLFRKEGQNVTLSCEQNLNHDAMYWYRQDPGQGLRLIYYSQIVNDFQKGDIAEGYSVSREKKESFPLTVTSAQKNPTAFYLCATTSWGGIGNQPQHFGDGTRLSIL.

The chain combines TRBV24-1 with TRBJ2-1, with TRBD2 matching 7 bases. The trim removed 0 bases at V and 8 bases at J, leaving 12 bases unmatched. The CDR3 has 17 residues. Germline V gives CDR1 KGHDR, CDR2 SFDVKD. The CDR3 here is CATSDLWRGSTPHEQFF. The CDR3 coding sequence is TGTGCCACCAGTGATTTGTGGCGGGGGTCCACCCCCCATGAGCAGTTCTTC.

The chain is built from TRBV18 and TRBJ2-1, with TRBD1 matching 7 bases. V was clipped by 6 bases and J by 2 bases; unmatched bases: 4. CDR1 KGHSH and CDR2 LQKENI come from the germline V gene. This CDR3 comprises 14 residues. The CDR3 region is CASSLGTAYNEQFF. Here the CDR3 DNA reads TGTGCCAGCTCGCTGGGGACAGCCTACAATGAGCAGTTCTTC.

This chain links TRBV10-3 with TRBJ1-1; TRBD1 matches at 8 bases. The CDR3 runs 14 residues. Germline assignment: CDR1 ENHRY and CDR2 SYGVKD. The V gene end was trimmed by 7 bases and the J gene end by 5 bases; junction bases not matched to a gene: 9. Here the CDR3 DNA reads TGTGCCATCAAACCGCAGGGGGCCAAAACTGAAGCTTTCTTT. Its protein product is CAIKPQGAKTEAFF.

The chain has TRBV3-1 (or the pseudogene TRBV3-2) and TRBJ2-1, with D possibly being TRBD2 (6 bases). The CDR3 has 16 residues. Trimming removed 2 bases at V and 0 bases at J, with 11 bases between. Per germline, CDR1 LGHDT and CDR2 YNNKEL (reference sequence). The CDR3 reads CASSQSRGISYNEQFF. The CDR3 DNA reads TGTGCCAGCAGCCAATCTCGGGGGATCTCCTACAATGAGCAGTTCTTC.